Below are 18 T cell receptor beta chains sequenced from a single sample in a study of T cells in tuberculosis. This table comes from immunoSEQ multiplex PCR, and its TCRdb copy is limited to in-frame clones, with some not included. This sample has 25,000 to 30,000 clones; nearly 90% occur once, and the top ten carry around 6.1%. Sequencing was done on a sample of PBMCs. The receptors originated from a donor aged 10-35 years with latent tuberculosis or without tuberculosis infection.

The chain joins TRBV28 to TRBJ1-1, with TRBD1 matching 8 bases. V gave up 4 bases and J gave up 4 bases; unmatched junction bases: 8. Germline-derived CDR1 and CDR2 are MDHEN and SYDVKM. The CDR3 spans 15 residues. The CDR3 bases are TGTGCCAGCAGTTCACCGGCAGGGGGCGGCACTGAAGCTTTCTTT. It codes for CASSSPAGGGTEAFF.

The chain recombines TRBV7-2 with TRBJ2-7; tentative D call: TRBD1 (6 bases). Between the trimmed V and J ends, which lost 5 bases and 2 bases, there was a span of 10 bases. Germline loops: CDR1 SGHTA, CDR2 FQGNSA. This CDR3 is 13 amino acids long. The CDR3 protein is CASSPRTAYEQYF. The CDR3 DNA reads TGTGCCAGCAGCCCGCGGACAGCCTACGAGCAGTACTTC. Full variable domain (outside the CDR3, taken from reference TRBV7-2 and TRBJ2-7): GAGVSQSPSNKVTEKGKDVELRCDPISGHTALYWYRQSLGQGLEFLIYFQGNSAPDKSGLPSDRFSAERTGGSVSTLTIQRTQQEDSAVYLCASSPRTAYEQYFGPGTRLTVT.

The chain is built from TRBV13 and TRBJ2-5; the D gene is possibly TRBD1 (5 bases). V gave up 1 base and J gave up 4 bases, with 34 bases separating them. CDR3 size: 22 residues. The germline gives CDR1 PRHDT, CDR2 FYEKMQ (reference sequence). CDR3 loop: CASSLAHHYPSHLRVFLETQYF. CDR3 nucleotide sequence: TGTGCCAGCAGCTTAGCCCATCACTACCCATCACACCTCAGGGTTTTCCTAGAGACCCAGTACTTC.

V is TRBV19 and J is TRBJ1-1, with D unclear. CDR1 and CDR2 from the germline V gene are LNHDA and SQIVND (reference sequence). With 10 bases removed from V and 1 base from J, the gap between germline ends came to 10 bases. CDR3 size: 12 residues. CDR3 loop: CATTRKNTEAFF. The CDR3, as DNA: TGTGCCACAACGCGGAAGAACACTGAAGCTTTCTTT. The whole variable domain, remainder taken from reference TRBV19 and TRBJ1-1, is DGGITQSPKYLFRKEGQNVTLSCEQNLNHDAMYWYRQDPGQGLRLIYYSQIVNDFQKGDIAEGYSVSREKKESFPLTVTSAQKNPTAFYLCATTRKNTEAFFGQGTRLTVV.

This chain uses TRBV7-8 with TRBJ2-7; tentatively, D is TRBD2 (7 bases). This CDR3 is 17 amino acids long. V dropped 5 bases and J dropped 4 bases, with 24 bases sitting between them. CDR1 and CDR2 from the germline V gene are SGHVS and FQNEAQ. The CDR3 bases are TGTGCCAGCAGCCCGAACCCTTACGCGGGGGCCGAGTACGAGCAGTACTTC. The encoded protein is CASSPNPYAGAEYEQYF.

This sequence joins TRBV2 and TRBJ1-1, with 7 bases that match TRBD1. The V gene end was trimmed by 2 bases and the J gene end by 1 base; junction bases not matched to a gene: 7. Germline CDR1 SNHLY, CDR2 FYNNEI. The CDR3 extends over 16 amino acids. CDR3 protein: CASSEHPTGSNTEAFF. The CDR3 coding sequence is TGTGCCAGCAGTGAACACCCGACAGGGTCGAACACTGAAGCTTTCTTT. Looking up the rest from reference TRBV2 and TRBJ1-1 gives the full variable domain: EPEVTQTPSHQVTQMGQEVILRCVPISNHLYFYWYRQILGQKVEFLVSFYNNEISEKSEIFDDQFSVERPDGSNFTLKIRSTKLEDSAMYFCASSEHPTGSNTEAFFGQGTRLTVV.

The J gene is TRBJ1-1, the V gene TRBV7-2; TRBD1 matches 7 bases. The V gene's germline CDR1 is SGHTA and CDR2 FQGNSA. V shed 4 bases, J shed 7 bases, and the junction held 9 bases outside the gene matches. This CDR3 has 14 amino acids. CDR3 in amino acids: CASSYRQGSVEAFF. The CDR3 DNA reads TGTGCCAGCAGCTATCGACAGGGCTCGGTTGAAGCTTTCTTT.

This clone was found a few times. The rearrangement links TRBV28 to TRBJ1-6; D unclear. Per germline, CDR1 MDHEN and CDR2 SYDVKM. The CDR3 sequence is 16 residues long. V lost 6 bases, J lost 10 bases, and 22 bases lay in between. The CDR3 is CASSLPRYGDGSPLHF. The CDR3 DNA reads TGTGCCAGCAGCCTCCCCCGTTACGGGGATGGGTCACCCCTCCACTTT.

The rearrangement links TRBV28 to TRBJ2-3, with 9 positions matching TRBD2. Looked up from germline, CDR1 is MDHEN and CDR2 is SYDVKM. V gave up 6 bases and J gave up 2 bases; unmatched junction bases: 6. This CDR3 is 15 amino acids long. The CDR3 coding sequence is TGTGCCAGCAGCCGACTAGCGGCGATCACAGATACGCAGTATTTT. It yields the protein CASSRLAAITDTQYF.

By share, this clone counts as medium-sized (0.01 to 0.1%). The chain carries TRBV6-1 and TRBJ2-3; D perhaps matches TRBD2 (6 bases). CDR1 and CDR2 (germline): MNHNS, SASEGT. This CDR3 comprises 15 residues. The V end lost 3 bases, the J end lost 0 bases, and 10 bases lay between the germline ends. This chain's CDR3 is CASSDSAGSTDTQYF. The CDR3 nucleotides read TGTGCCAGCAGTGATAGTGCGGGAAGCACAGATACGCAGTATTTT.

The chain couples TRBV27 to TRBJ1-1; 7 bases align to TRBD1. J lost 4 bases, V lost 4 bases, and 3 bases had no gene match. The CDR3 has 13 residues. Germline V gene lookup returns CDR1 MNHEY and CDR2 SMNVEV (reference sequence). CDR3 bases: TGTGCCAGCAGTTGGAACAGGGGCACTGAAGCTTTCTTT. Translation gives CASSWNRGTEAFF.

This clone was seen only once. The J gene is TRBJ2-7, the V gene TRBV15, with D possibly matching TRBD2 (5 bases). With 5 bases removed from V and 1 base from J, the gap between germline ends came to 12 bases. Germline CDR1 LNHNV, CDR2 YYDKDF (reference sequence). The CDR3 runs to 14 residues. The CDR3: CATSLGRTSYEQYF. The CDR3 nucleotides are TGTGCCACCAGCCTGGGCAGGACTTCCTACGAGCAGTACTTC.

The chain is built from TRBV10-1 and TRBJ1-1; D is perhaps TRBD1 (5 bases). The V gene's germline CDR1 is WNHNN and CDR2 SYGVQD (reference sequence). The CDR3 consists of 15 residues. V dropped 5 bases and J dropped 4 bases, with 17 bases sitting between them. CDR3 nucleotides: TGCGCCAGCAGTAAGCAAGGGGTTTCGGCCACTGAAGCTTTCTTT. It translates to CASSKQGVSATEAFF.

This clone was seen just once. This rearrangement joins TRBV7-2 to TRBJ2-1; D is undetermined. The CDR3 length is 13 residues. Trimming took off 3 bases at V and 5 bases at J, with 8 bases between the two ends. Per germline, CDR1 SGHTA and CDR2 FQGNSA. The CDR3 region has the DNA TGTGCCAGCAGCTTCGCCCGCGACAATGAGCAGTTCTTC. This gives the protein CASSFARDNEQFF.

The V and J genes are TRBV5-5 and TRBJ1-1; D not resolved. Germline values: CDR1 SGHKS, CDR2 YYEKEE (reference sequence). The V and J ends lost 2 bases and 8 bases respectively, with 7 bases between them. This CDR3 has 11 residues. The chain's CDR3 is CASSFSREAFF. CDR3 nucleotide sequence: TGTGCCAGCAGCTTTTCTAGGGAAGCTTTCTTT.

V usage is TRBV18 and J usage is TRBJ2-3, with a possible D match to TRBD2 (6 bases). CDR3 size: 15 residues. V was shortened by 3 bases and J by 3 bases, with 13 bases between the two germline ends. The germline gives CDR1 KGHSH, CDR2 LQKENI. The CDR3 reads CASSPRLGTTDTQYF. The CDR3, as DNA: TGTGCCAGCTCACCCAGACTAGGGACGACAGATACGCAGTATTTT. Full variable domain (outside the CDR3, taken from reference TRBV18 and TRBJ2-3): NAGVMQNPRHLVRRRGQEARLRCSPMKGHSHVYWYRQLPEEGLKFMVYLQKENIIDESGMPKERFSAEFPKEGPSILRIQQVVRGDSAAYFCASSPRLGTTDTQYFGPGTRLTVL.

V gene TRBV6-1 combines with J gene TRBJ1-4; 8 positions match TRBD1. CDR1 is MNHNS, CDR2 SASEGT, per germline. The V gene end was trimmed by 1 base and the J gene end by 8 bases; junction bases not matched to a gene: 3. CDR3 length: 14 residues. This CDR3 is CASSEEGTGEKLFF. The CDR3 nucleotides are TGTGCCAGCAGTGAAGAGGGGACAGGAGAAAAACTGTTTTTT.

This chain links TRBV11-2 with TRBJ1-2; the match to TRBD1 covers 7 bases. J lost 5 bases, V lost 4 bases, and 16 bases had no gene match. Germline V lookup: CDR1 SGHAT, CDR2 FQNNGV. The CDR3 sequence is 17 residues long. The CDR3 region is CASSWPGTASWGYGYTF. As DNA, the CDR3 is TGTGCCAGCAGCTGGCCCGGGACAGCGTCGTGGGGATATGGCTACACCTTC. The full variable domain, completed using reference TRBV11-2 and TRBJ1-2, is EAGVAQSPRYKIIEKRQSVAFWCNPISGHATLYWYQQILGQGPKLLIQFQNNGVVDDSQLPKDRFSAERLKGVDSTLKIQPAKLEDSAVYLCASSWPGTASWGYGYTFGSGTRLTVV.